The 9 T cell receptor beta chains below all came from one sample that was sequenced in a study of precursors of human CD4 cytotoxic T cells. The bulk UMI libraries came from four sorted CD4+ memory subsets, including IL-7R-high and IL-7R-negative TEMRA. TCRdb ran MiXCR on the reads and lists one entry per CDR3 protein. The sample has about 720 distinct CDR3 sequences, under 20% seen once. Sequencing used memory CD4+ T cells from blood (PBMCs). These TCRs come from a human donor in good health.

Judged by abundance, this clonotype is large. The J gene is TRBJ2-7, the V gene TRBV3-1; TRBD2 aligns across 12 bases. CDR3 size: 14 residues. V was clipped by 4 bases and J by 6 bases; unmatched bases: 4. Looked up from germline, CDR1 is LGHDT and CDR2 is YNNKEL (reference sequence). DNA of the CDR3: TGTGCCAGCAGCCCGACTAGCGGGAGTTCCGAGCAGTACTTC. Its translation: CASSPTSGSSEQYF.

As for this clonotype: A much larger clone differs by one base, so this may be a read error. This rearrangement joins TRBV10-3 to TRBJ2-1; 13 bases are shared with TRBD2. The CDR3 has 16 amino acids. Germline V CDR1 and CDR2: ENHRY, SYGVKD. V gave up 3 bases and J gave up 7 bases; unmatched junction bases: 6. The CDR3 DNA reads TGTGCCATCAGTGAAACCGGGACTAGCGGGAAAAATGAGCAGTTCTTC. Residues: CAISETGTSGKNEQFF.

The rearrangement uses TRBV7-2 and TRBJ2-3; 8 nucleotides match TRBD2. With 2 bases clipped from V and 3 bases from J, the junction kept 7 bases outside the gene matches. The CDR3 contains 16 residues. In germline, CDR1 is SGHTA, CDR2 FQGNSA. The CDR3 sequence: CASSLTGRAGTDTQYF. For the CDR3, the DNA is TGTGCCAGCAGCTTAACCGGGAGGGCCGGGACAGATACGCAGTATTTT.

In its sample, this clonotype was seen once. The chain uses TRBV6-1 and TRBJ1-1; weak D call: TRBD1 (6 bases). V gave up 7 bases and J gave up 3 bases, with 12 bases separating them. This CDR3 spans 13 amino acids. The V gene's germline CDR1 is MNHNS and CDR2 SASEGT. In DNA form, the CDR3 reads TGTGCCAGCAACCGACAGGTGGACACTGAAGCTTTCTTT. Translated: CASNRQVDTEAFF.

Points on this clonotype: In this CDR3 the conserved last residue, phenylalanine or tryptophan, is missing, so a read error is likely. The rearrangement joins TRBV27 to TRBJ1-6; TRBD1 might be the D (6 bases). The CDR3 loop spans 15 amino acids. Trimming took 4 bases from V and 5 from J, leaving 12 bases between them. The germline gives CDR1 MNHEY, CDR2 SMNVEV (reference sequence). CDR3 nucleotides: TGTGCCAGCAGTTATCTGACAGGAGATAATTCACCCCTCCACTAT. Protein: CASSYLTGDNSPLHY.

By sample share, this clonotype is large. The chain recombines TRBV29-1 with TRBJ1-1; D ambiguous. In germline, CDR1 is SQVTM, CDR2 ANQGSEA. The CDR3 is 13 amino acids. Trimming removed 4 bases at V and 3 bases at J, with 12 bases between. Here the CDR3 DNA reads TGCAGCGTTGTCCACAGCGAACACACTGAAGCTTTCTTT. Translated: CSVVHSEHTEAFF.

This clonotype is large in the sample. The chain couples TRBV9 to TRBJ2-1; D is ambiguous. This CDR3 is 13 amino acids long. V was pared by 3 bases and J by 4 bases, with 8 bases between. CDR1 is SGDLS, CDR2 YYNGEE, per germline. CDR3 in amino acids: CASSDFAYNEQFF. The CDR3 DNA follows: TGTGCCAGCAGCGATTTTGCGTACAATGAGCAGTTCTTC.

The chain links TRBV20-1 to TRBJ2-2; the D call may be TRBD1 or TRBD2 (5 bases each). Germline CDR1 and CDR2: DFQATT and SNEGSKA (reference sequence). CDR3 length: 15 amino acids. Trimming took 4 bases from V and 0 from J, leaving 12 bases between them. The CDR3 loop is CSAIPGDANTGELFF. As DNA, the CDR3 is TGCAGTGCTATCCCCGGGGACGCGAACACCGGGGAGCTGTTTTTT.

In its sample, this clonotype was seen a few times. The chain carries TRBV12-3 or TRBV12-4 and TRBJ1-3; 7 bases map to TRBD1. The V segment lost 6 bases and the J segment 0 bases; nucleotides outside the gene matches: 5. The CDR3 runs to 15 residues. The CDR3 DNA reads TGTGCCAGCAGCGGACAGGAATACTCTGGAAACACCATATATTTT. Translating gives CASSGQEYSGNTIYF.